These T cell receptor beta chains were read from a single sample in a study of blood T cell repertoires in COVID-19. Using immunoSEQ multiplex PCR, the repertoire was profiled, and TCRdb retains in-frame clones only, with some absent. The sample records about 130,000 clones, under 85% being singletons. Material: peripheral blood. These receptors were collected from a woman aged 55-70 years with acute or convalescent COVID-19. Both conserved end residues are part of each CDR3. The order of the fields is D gene, J gene, V gene, clone size, CDR3 DNA, CDR3 protein. A D gene is named only where the DNA matches it firmly. Where a row states a size, it is once, few, many or the class of an expanded clone; other rows omit it.

.,TRBJ1-4,TRBV5-4,.,TGTGCCAGCAGCTTGTTCCAGGAAGAAGAAAAACTGTTTTTT,CASSLFQEEEKLFF
TRBD1,TRBJ2-6,TRBV24-1,.,TGTGCCACCAGTGGGGGGACAGGGGTGAGCTCTGGGGCCAACGTCCTGACTTTC,CATSGGTGVSSGANVLTF
.,TRBJ1-5,TRBV6-1,.,TGTGCCAGCAGTGTACTTACCCGGGATAGCAATCAGCCCCAGCATTTT,CASSVLTRDSNQPQHF
TRBD2,TRBJ2-1,TRBV5-1,.,TGCGCCAGCAGGACTAGCGGGGGGAATTCCTACAATGAGCAGTTCTTC,CASRTSGGNSYNEQFF
TRBD2,TRBJ2-7,TRBV7-9,.,TGTGCCAGCAGCCCTACTGACCCACTAGCGGGTTTTTCCTACGAGCAGTACTTC,CASSPTDPLAGFSYEQYF
TRBD2,TRBJ2-3,TRBV5-4,.,TGTGCCAGCAGCTCCGCCGGGAAGCGGGGGGGAGATACGCAGTATTTT,CASSSAGKRGGDTQYF
.,TRBJ2-1,TRBV29-1,once,TGCAGCGCTAGGGGTGGGGGGACCAATGAGCAGTTCTTC,CSARGGGTNEQFF
TRBD2,TRBJ2-2,TRBV3-1/TRBV3-2,.,TGTGCCAGCAGTCCCCCGTGGACTCTAGCGGCCTATAACACCGGGGAGCTGTTTTTT,CASSPPWTLAAYNTGELFF
.,TRBJ1-1,TRBV7-3,.,TGTGCCAGCAGCCGGGGGGGAGCGAACACTGAAGCTTTCTTT,CASSRGGANTEAFF
.,TRBJ2-6,TRBV2,.,TGTGCCGGTCGTGGCCCCCGCACTGGGGCCAACGTCCTGACTTTC,CAGRGPRTGANVLTF
.,TRBJ1-2,TRBV29-1,once,TGCAGCGTGGTGGACAGCCGCGTCTATGGCTACACCTTC,CSVVDSRVYGYTF
TRBD1,TRBJ1-3,TRBV9,.,TGTGCCAGCAGCGGCGACAGGGCTGGAAACACCATATATTTT,CASSGDRAGNTIYF
.,TRBJ1-1,TRBV6-5,.,TGTGCCAGCAGTTACAGTGAGGGGAACACTGAAGCTTTCTTT,CASSYSEGNTEAFF
.,TRBJ1-1,TRBV6-5,once,TGTGCCAGCAGTTACAGAGGGGGTAACCGGGATGAAGCTTTCTTT,CASSYRGGNRDEAFF
TRBD1,TRBJ2-1,TRBV3-1/TRBV3-2,.,TGTGCCAGCAGCCACCGAGATGACAGGGTGGGTTACAATGAGCAGTTCTTC,CASSHRDDRVGYNEQFF
.,TRBJ1-2,TRBV24-1,.,TGTGCCACCAGTGATTTGCAATTGAACTATGGCTACACCTTC,CATSDLQLNYGYTF
TRBD1,TRBJ1-4,TRBV5-1,.,TGCGCCAGCAGCGAGACAGGGAGTTTCGGTGAAAAACTGTTTTTT,CASSETGSFGEKLFF
.,TRBJ1-3,TRBV15,once,TGTGCCACCAGCAGAGACAGTGGCCATGGAAACACCATATATTTT,CATSRDSGHGNTIYF
TRBD1,TRBJ2-2,TRBV19,.,TGTGCCGCGAGGACAGGGCCCACCGGGGAGCTGTTTTTT,CAARTGPTGELFF
.,TRBJ2-2,TRBV2,.,TGTGCCAGTCGACAGGGAGGTACCGGGGAGCTGTTTTTT,CASRQGGTGELFF
TRBD1,TRBJ2-2,TRBV5-1,.,TGCGCCAGCAGCTTGTGGGACAGGAACACCGGGGAGCTGTTTTTT,CASSLWDRNTGELFF
.,TRBJ1-1,TRBV2,.,TGTGCCAGCTGTGTTCGAAGGGGTGAAGCTTTCTTT,CASCVRRGEAFF
.,TRBJ1-3,TRBV2,.,TGTGCCAGCAGTGGCTGGACAGACAACTCTGGAAACACCATATATTTT,CASSGWTDNSGNTIYF
.,TRBJ1-1,TRBV19,once,TGTGCCAGTGCTGACAGGTTGAACACTGAAGCTTTCTTT,CASADRLNTEAFF
TRBD1,TRBJ1-1,TRBV19,.,TGTGCCAGTAGATACCATGGAGGGGGCGCCGGCGGGACTGAAGCTTTCTTT,CASRYHGGGAGGTEAFF
.,TRBJ2-6,TRBV7-8,.,TGTGCCAGCAGCTTACCTACAGGAGCAGGGGCCAACGTCCTGACTTTC,CASSLPTGAGANVLTF
.,TRBJ1-1,TRBV19,.,TGTGCCAGTAGTGTTCGACAGGTGTTGATCTTT,CASSVRQVLIF
.,TRBJ2-3,TRBV18,.,TGTGCCAGCTCACCGATCTACTACACCGGCACAGATACGCAGTATTTT,CASSPIYYTGTDTQYF
TRBD1,TRBJ2-7,TRBV5-1,.,TGCGCCAGCAGCTTGGGTGGGACAGGGCCCTCCTACGAGCAGTACTTC,CASSLGGTGPSYEQYF
TRBD2,TRBJ2-4,TRBV10-3,.,TGTGCCATCAGTGAAGGACTAGCGGGGAGGAACATTCAGTACTTC,CAISEGLAGRNIQYF
TRBD1,TRBJ2-5,TRBV7-9,once,TGTGCCAGCAGCTTCAGGGGGCCAAGGACACAAGAGACCCAGTACTTC,CASSFRGPRTQETQYF
.,TRBJ1-1,TRBV6-1,.,TGTGCCAGCAGTTTAAACCAGGGGAAAGCTTTCTTT,CASSLNQGKAFF
.,TRBJ1-5,TRBV2,.,TGTGCCAGCCAGATGTCAGACTACAATCAGCCCCAGCATTTT,CASQMSDYNQPQHF
.,TRBJ2-2,TRBV18,.,TGTGCCAGCTCAGCGCTTACCGAGACAGCGAACACCGGGGAGCTGTTTTTT,CASSALTETANTGELFF
TRBD1,TRBJ1-1,TRBV5-3,few,TGTGCCAGAAGCTTGTCAGGGACAGCGCCCACGACAGGTGACACTGAAGCTTTCTTT,CARSLSGTAPTTGDTEAFF
.,TRBJ1-1,TRBV6-1,.,TGTGCCAGCAGTGAATTCTTCGGACGGGGGGCTAAGAACACTGAAGCTTTCTTT,CASSEFFGRGAKNTEAFF
.,TRBJ2-3,TRBV27,.,TGTGCCAGCAGTTTTACCCTGATAGGTTGGGGGGAGGCGACAGATACGCAGTATTTT,CASSFTLIGWGEATDTQYF
TRBD2,TRBJ2-1,TRBV5-1,.,TGCGCCAGCAGCTTGGTGTCTACTAGCGGGGGGCACAATGAGCAGTTCTTC,CASSLVSTSGGHNEQFF
TRBD1,TRBJ2-7,TRBV2,.,TGTGCCAGCAGCGCCACCGGGACAGGGAGCTACGAGCAGTACTTC,CASSATGTGSYEQYF
TRBD2,TRBJ2-7,TRBV19,.,TGTGCCAGTAGTATGGGACTAGCGGGGCCTGACGAGCAGTACTTC,CASSMGLAGPDEQYF
TRBD1,TRBJ1-2,TRBV7-9,.,TGTGCCAGCAGTTCAGGGGGCGTAGGCTATGGCTACACCTTC,CASSSGGVGYGYTF
.,TRBJ1-1,TRBV29-1,.,TGCAGCGTAGCAGGGGTGAGGGCTGAAGCTTTCTTT,CSVAGVRAEAFF
.,TRBJ1-6,TRBV27,once,TGTGCCAGCAAGGACAGATCTTATTCACCCCTCCACTTT,CASKDRSYSPLHF
.,TRBJ1-1,TRBV6-4,.,TGTGCCAGCAGTGTTGAGGTTGGGACTGAAGCTTTCTTT,CASSVEVGTEAFF
TRBD1,TRBJ1-1,TRBV10-2,.,TGCGCCAGCAGTGCCTGGCAGGGGGAAGACACTGAAGCTTTCTTT,CASSAWQGEDTEAFF
.,TRBJ2-7,TRBV30,.,TGTGCCTGGACCCCTTCTCCGGGCGGGTACGAGCAGTACTTC,CAWTPSPGGYEQYF
.,TRBJ1-4,TRBV7-8,.,TGTGCCAGCAGCTTAGCACAGGGAGAAAAACTGTTTTTT,CASSLAQGEKLFF
.,TRBJ1-1,TRBV19,few,TGTGCCAGTAGTCTACAGGGTAACACTGAAGCTTTCTTT,CASSLQGNTEAFF
.,TRBJ1-4,TRBV2,.,TGTGCCAGCAGTGAGGGGCAGGAGGGGCCAGATGAAAAACTGTTTTTT,CASSEGQEGPDEKLFF
TRBD1,TRBJ1-1,TRBV5-6,.,TGTGCCAGCAGCCAAGGAGGTTGGGACAGGGTGAGGGACACTGAAGCTTTCTTT,CASSQGGWDRVRDTEAFF
TRBD1,TRBJ1-5,TRBV10-3,.,TGTGCCATCAGGACAGGGGCGGGCAATCAGCCCCAGCATTTT,CAIRTGAGNQPQHF
.,TRBJ1-5,TRBV19,.,TGTGCCAGTAGTATACCCCCCACGCTCCGGTCCCCGCGCGATCAGCCCCAGCATTTT,CASSIPPTLRSPRDQPQHF
.,TRBJ2-3,TRBV19,.,TGTGCCAGTAGTACTTTAACAGATACGCAGTATTTT,CASSTLTDTQYF
.,TRBJ2-2,TRBV7-9,.,TGTGCCAGCAGCTTAACTTCGGGAGAGCTGTTTTTT,CASSLTSGELFF